This TCR beta chain was captured by sequencing in a study of control samples from healthy donors and cancer patients (dated by TCRdb to 2020 to 2021). CDR1 and CDR2, looked up from the germline V gene, are SGHDT and YYEEEE. The CDR3 holds 14 amino acids from the cysteine to the phenylalanine. The DNA shown is the 42-base CDR3, in frame from base 1. Comments on this clone: The antigen it binds to is not known. An end of the junction differs from the germline gene, which may be a read error.

Library method: the immunoSEQ multiplex PCR assay. Not all clones reach the TCRdb copy of this immuneACCESS table, which keeps in-frame sequences only. Checked studies attribute under half of the gap to unresolved V genes and leave the rest unexplained. The sample table lists 50,000 to 75,000 clones, roughly 89% of them with a count of one. Of the sample, roughly 5.7% is held by the ten largest clones. The receptor was isolated from a man aged 55 to 70 with colorectal cancer. The rearranged segments are TRBV5-6 and TRBJ1-2, with 7 bases in between that match TRBD1. Sequenced material: PBMCs. The CDR3 region reads CTSSFFDRAYGYTF. In nucleotides, the sequence is TGTACCAGCAGCTTTTTTGACAGGGCCTATGGCTACACCTTC. The CDR3, completed at both ends by the reference TRBV5-6 and TRBJ1-2 genes, gives the full variable domain DAGVTQSPTHLIKTRGQQVTLRCSPKSGHDTVSWYQQALGQGPQFIFQYYEEEERQRGNFPDRFSGHQFPNYSSELNVNALLLGDSALYLCTSSFFDRAYGYTFGSGTRLTVV.